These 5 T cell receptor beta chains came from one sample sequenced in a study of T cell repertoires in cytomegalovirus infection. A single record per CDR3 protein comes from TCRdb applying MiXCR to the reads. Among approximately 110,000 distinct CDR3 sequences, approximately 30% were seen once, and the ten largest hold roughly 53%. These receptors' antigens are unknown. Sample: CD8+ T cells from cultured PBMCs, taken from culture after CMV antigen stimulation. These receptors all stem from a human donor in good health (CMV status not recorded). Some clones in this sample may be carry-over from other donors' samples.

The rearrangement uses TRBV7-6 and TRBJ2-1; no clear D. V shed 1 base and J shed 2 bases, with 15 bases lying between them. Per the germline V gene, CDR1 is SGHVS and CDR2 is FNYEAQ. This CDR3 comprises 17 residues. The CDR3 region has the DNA TGTGCCAGCAGCTTAGTGGGCCAGTCGCTAACCTACAATGAGCAGTTCTTC. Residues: CASSLVGQSLTYNEQFF.

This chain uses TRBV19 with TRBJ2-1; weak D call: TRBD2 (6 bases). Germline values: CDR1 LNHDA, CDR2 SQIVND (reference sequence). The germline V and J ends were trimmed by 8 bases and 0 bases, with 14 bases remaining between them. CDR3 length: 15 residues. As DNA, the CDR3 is TGTGCCAGTGCAGGCGGGACTCGCTCCTACAATGAGCAGTTCTTC. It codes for CASAGGTRSYNEQFF.

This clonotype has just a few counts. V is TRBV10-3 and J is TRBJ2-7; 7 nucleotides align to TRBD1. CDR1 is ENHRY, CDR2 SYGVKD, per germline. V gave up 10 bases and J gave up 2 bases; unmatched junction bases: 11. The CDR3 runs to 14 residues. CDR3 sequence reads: CATTTGTETYEQYF. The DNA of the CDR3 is TGTGCCACAACTACCGGGACAGAGACCTACGAGCAGTACTTC.

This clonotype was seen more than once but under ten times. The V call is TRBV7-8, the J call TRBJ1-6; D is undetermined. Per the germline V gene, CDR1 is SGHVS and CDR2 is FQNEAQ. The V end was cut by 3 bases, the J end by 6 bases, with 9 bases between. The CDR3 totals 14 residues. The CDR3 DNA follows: TGTGCCAGCAGCTTGGGGTTGGGTAATTCACCCCTCCACTTT. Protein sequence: CASSLGLGNSPLHF.

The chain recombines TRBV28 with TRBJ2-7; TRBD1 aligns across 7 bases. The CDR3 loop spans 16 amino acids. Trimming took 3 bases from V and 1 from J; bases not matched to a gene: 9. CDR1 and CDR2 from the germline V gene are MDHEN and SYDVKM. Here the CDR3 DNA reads TGTGCCAGCAGTTTCCGTGCCGGGACAGATTCCTACGAGCAGTACTTC. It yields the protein CASSFRAGTDSYEQYF.